This TCR beta chain was found in a study of cytomegalovirus exposure and HLA in healthy donors. Study context: The approximately 710 first-cohort repertoires and the roughly 120 validation repertoires shared the same platform, a later analysis reported. Study-wide results and limits: Investigators reported 164 TCR beta chains as tied to cytomegalovirus.

As regards this clone: The antigen remains undetermined.

TCRdb keeps only in-frame clones here, not all; method: immunoSEQ multiplex PCR. The sample yields 300,000 to 400,000 clones, around 86% seen once. This clonotype was obtained from a woman aged 18-29 years in good health and CMV-seronegative. The source material was PBMCs.

CDR3 coding DNA: TGTGCCAGCAGCTGGGAGGGACTAGCGTCCGAGCAGTACTTC. This encodes CASSWEGLASEQYF. This chain joins TRBV11-2 and TRBJ2-7, with 10 nucleotides matching TRBD2. In germline, CDR1 is SGHAT, CDR2 FQNNGV. CDR3 length equals 14 residues. V shed 4 bases, J shed 6 bases, and the junction held 6 bases outside the gene matches.